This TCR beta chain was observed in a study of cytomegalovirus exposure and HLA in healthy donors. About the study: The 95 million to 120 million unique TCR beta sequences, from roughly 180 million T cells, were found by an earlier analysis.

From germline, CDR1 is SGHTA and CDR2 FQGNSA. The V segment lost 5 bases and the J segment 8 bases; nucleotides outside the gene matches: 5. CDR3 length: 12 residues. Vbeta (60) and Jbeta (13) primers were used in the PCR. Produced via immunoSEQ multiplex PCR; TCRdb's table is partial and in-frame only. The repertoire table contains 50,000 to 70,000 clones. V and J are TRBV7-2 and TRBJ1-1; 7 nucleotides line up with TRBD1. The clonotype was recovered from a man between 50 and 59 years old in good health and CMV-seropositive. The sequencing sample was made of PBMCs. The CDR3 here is CASSIATGEAFF. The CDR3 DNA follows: TGTGCCAGCAGCATTGCGACAGGGGAAGCTTTCTTT.